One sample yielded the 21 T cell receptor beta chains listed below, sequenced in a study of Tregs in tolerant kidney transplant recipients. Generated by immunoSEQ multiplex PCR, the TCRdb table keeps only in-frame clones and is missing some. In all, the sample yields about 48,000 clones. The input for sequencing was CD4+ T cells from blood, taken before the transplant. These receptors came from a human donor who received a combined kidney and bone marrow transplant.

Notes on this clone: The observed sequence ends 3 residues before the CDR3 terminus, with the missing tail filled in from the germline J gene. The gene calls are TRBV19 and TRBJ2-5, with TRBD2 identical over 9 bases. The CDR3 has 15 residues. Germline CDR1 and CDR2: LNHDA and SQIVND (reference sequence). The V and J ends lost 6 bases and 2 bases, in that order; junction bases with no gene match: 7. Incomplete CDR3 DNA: TGTGCCAGTAGGAGGACTAGCGCGCCTCAAGAGACC. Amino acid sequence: CASRRTSAPQET. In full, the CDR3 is CASRRTSAPQETQYF.

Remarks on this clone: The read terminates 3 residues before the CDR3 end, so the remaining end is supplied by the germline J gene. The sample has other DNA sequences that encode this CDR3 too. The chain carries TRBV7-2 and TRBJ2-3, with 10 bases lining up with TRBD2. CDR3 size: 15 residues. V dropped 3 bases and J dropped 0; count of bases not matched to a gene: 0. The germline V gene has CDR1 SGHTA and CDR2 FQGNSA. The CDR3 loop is CASSLTSGSTDTQYF. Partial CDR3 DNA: TGTGCCAGCAGCTTGACTAGCGGGAGCACAGATACG.

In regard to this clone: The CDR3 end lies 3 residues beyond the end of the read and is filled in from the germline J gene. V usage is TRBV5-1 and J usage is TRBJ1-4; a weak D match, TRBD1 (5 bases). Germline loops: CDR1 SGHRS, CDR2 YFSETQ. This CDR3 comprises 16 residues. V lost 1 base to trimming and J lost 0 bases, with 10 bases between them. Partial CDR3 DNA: TGCGCCAGCAGCTTGCTGGGGGGAGCAACTAATGAAAAA. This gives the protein CASSLLGGATNEK. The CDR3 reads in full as CASSLLGGATNEKLFF.

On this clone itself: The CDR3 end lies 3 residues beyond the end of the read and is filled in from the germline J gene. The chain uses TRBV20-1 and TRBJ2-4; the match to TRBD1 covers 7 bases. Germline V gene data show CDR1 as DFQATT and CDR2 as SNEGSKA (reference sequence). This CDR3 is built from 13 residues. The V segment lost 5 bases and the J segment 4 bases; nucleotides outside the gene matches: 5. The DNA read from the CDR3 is TGCAGTGCTGAGGGGGCTGGGAAAAACATT. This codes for CSAEGAGKNI. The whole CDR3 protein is CSAEGAGKNIQYF.

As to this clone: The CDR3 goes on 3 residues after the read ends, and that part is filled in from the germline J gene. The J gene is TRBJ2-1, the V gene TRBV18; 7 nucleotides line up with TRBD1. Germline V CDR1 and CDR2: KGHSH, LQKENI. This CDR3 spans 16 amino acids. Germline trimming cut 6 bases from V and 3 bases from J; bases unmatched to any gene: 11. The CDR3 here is CASSPPGGAIYNEQFF. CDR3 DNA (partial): TGTGCCAGCTCGCCCCCAGGGGGAGCTATCTACAATGAG. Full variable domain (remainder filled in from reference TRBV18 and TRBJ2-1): NAGVMQNPRHLVRRRGQEARLRCSPMKGHSHVYWYRQLPEEGLKFMVYLQKENIIDESGMPKERFSAEFPKEGPSILRIQQVVRGDSAAYFCASSPPGGAIYNEQFFGPGTRLTVL.

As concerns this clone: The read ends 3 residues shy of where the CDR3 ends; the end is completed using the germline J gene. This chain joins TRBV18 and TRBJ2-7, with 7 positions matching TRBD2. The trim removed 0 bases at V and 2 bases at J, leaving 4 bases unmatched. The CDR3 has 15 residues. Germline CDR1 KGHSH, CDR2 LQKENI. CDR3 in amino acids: CASSPPTSPTYEQYF. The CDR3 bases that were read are TGTGCCAGCTCACCACCGACTAGCCCTACCTACGAG. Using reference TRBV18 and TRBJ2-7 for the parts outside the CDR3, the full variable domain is NAGVMQNPRHLVRRRGQEARLRCSPMKGHSHVYWYRQLPEEGLKFMVYLQKENIIDESGMPKERFSAEFPKEGPSILRIQQVVRGDSAAYFCASSPPTSPTYEQYFGPGTRLTVT.

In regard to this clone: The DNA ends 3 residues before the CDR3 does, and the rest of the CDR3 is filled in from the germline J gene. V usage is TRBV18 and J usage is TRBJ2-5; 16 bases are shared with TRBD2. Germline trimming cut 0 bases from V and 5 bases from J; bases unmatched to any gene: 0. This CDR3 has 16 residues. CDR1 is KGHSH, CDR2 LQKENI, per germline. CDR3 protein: CASSPPGLAGGETQYF. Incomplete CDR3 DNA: TGTGCCAGCTCACCACCGGGACTAGCGGGAGGGGAGACC.

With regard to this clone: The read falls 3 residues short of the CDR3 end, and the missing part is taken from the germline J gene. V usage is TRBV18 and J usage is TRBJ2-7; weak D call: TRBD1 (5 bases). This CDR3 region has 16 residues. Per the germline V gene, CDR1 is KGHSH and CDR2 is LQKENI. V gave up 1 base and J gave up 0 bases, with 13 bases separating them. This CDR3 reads CASSPLAGSSSYEQYF. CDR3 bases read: TGTGCCAGCTCACCACTGGCAGGGTCGAGCTCCTACGAG.

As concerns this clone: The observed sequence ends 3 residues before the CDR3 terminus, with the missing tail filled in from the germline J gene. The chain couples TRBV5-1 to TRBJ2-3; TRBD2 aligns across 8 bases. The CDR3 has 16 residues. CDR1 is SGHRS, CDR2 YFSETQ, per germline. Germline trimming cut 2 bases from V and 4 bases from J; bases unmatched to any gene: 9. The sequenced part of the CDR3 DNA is TGCGCCAGCAGCTTAACTAGCGGAGGTGGTGCAGATACG. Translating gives CASSLTSGGGADT. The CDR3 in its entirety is CASSLTSGGGADTQYF.

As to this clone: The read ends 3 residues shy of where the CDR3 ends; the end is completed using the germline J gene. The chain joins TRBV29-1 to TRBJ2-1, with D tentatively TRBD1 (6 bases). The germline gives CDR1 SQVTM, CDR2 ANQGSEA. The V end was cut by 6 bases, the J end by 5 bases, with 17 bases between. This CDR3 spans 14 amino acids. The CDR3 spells CSVLSRTDDNEQFF. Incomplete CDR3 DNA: TGCAGCGTCCTGAGTCGGACAGACGACAATGAG.

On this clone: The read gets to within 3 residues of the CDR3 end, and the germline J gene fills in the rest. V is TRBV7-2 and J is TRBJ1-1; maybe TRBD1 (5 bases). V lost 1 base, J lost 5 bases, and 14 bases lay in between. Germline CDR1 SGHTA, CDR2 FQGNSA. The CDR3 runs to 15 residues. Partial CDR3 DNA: TGTGCCAGCAGCTTAGTTTGGGGCGCGGAAACTGAA. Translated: CASSLVWGAETE. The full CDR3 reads CASSLVWGAETEAFF.

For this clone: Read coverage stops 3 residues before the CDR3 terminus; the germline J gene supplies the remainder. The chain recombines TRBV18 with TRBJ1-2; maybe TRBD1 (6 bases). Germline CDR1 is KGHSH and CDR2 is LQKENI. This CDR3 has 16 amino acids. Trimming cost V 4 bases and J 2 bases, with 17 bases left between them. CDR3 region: CASSQITDSRNYGYTF. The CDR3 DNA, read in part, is TGTGCCAGCTCACAAATTACGGACAGCCGCAACTATGGC. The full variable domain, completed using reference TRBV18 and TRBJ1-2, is NAGVMQNPRHLVRRRGQEARLRCSPMKGHSHVYWYRQLPEEGLKFMVYLQKENIIDESGMPKERFSAEFPKEGPSILRIQQVVRGDSAAYFCASSQITDSRNYGYTFGSGTRLTVV.

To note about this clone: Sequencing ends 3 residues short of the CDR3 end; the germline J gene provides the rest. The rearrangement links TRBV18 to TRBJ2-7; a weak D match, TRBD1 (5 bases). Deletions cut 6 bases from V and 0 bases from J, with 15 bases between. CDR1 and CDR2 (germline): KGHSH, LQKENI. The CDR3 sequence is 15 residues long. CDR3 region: CASSPTAGNSYEQYF. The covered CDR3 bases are TGTGCCAGCTCCCCAACGGCAGGGAACTCCTACGAG.

CDR3: CASSRNTGEGNEQYF. CDR3 DNA (partial): TGTGCCAGCTCGCGCAACACAGGGGAGGGTAACGAG. V gene TRBV18 combines with J gene TRBJ2-7; D could derive from TRBD1 or TRBD2 (7 bases each). Coverage ceases 3 residues before the CDR3 finishes, and the germline J gene fills in the end. The CDR3 contains 15 residues. Trimming removed 6 bases from V and 5 bases from J, with 20 bases in between. Germline CDR1 and CDR2: KGHSH and LQKENI.

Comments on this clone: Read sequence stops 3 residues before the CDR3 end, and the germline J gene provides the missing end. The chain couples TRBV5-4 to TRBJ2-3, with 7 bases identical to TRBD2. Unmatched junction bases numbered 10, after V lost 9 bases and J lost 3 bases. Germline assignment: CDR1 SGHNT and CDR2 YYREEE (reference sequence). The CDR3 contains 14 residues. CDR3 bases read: TGTGCCATCAAACCCAGGACTAGTACAGATACG. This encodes CAIKPRTSTDT. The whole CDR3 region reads CAIKPRTSTDTQYF.

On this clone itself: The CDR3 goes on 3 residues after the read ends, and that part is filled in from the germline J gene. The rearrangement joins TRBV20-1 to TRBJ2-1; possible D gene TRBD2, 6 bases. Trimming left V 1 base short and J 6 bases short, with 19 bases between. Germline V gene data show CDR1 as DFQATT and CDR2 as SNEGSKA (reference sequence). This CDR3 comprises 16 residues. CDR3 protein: CSARVFGGVGFNEQFF. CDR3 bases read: TGCAGTGCTAGAGTGTTTGGAGGGGTGGGGTTCAATGAG.

The CDR3 loop is CASSLTAANTQYF. The CDR3 DNA, read in part, is TGTGCCAGCAGCTTGACAGCTGCAAATACG. The chain carries TRBV5-6 and TRBJ2-3; D gene ambiguous. The missing CDR3 end, 3 residues past where the read stops, is filled in from the germline J gene. CDR3 length: 13 residues. V was pared by 1 base and J by 7 bases, with 10 bases between. Germline loops: CDR1 SGHDT, CDR2 YYEEEE.

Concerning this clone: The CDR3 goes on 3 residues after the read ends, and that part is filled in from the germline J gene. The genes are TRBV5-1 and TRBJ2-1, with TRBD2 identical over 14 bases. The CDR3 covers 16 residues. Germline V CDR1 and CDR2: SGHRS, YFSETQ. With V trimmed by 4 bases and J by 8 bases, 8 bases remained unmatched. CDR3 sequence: CASSTGTSGSIDEQFF. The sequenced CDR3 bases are TGCGCCAGCAGCACCGGGACTAGCGGGAGCATCGATGAG.

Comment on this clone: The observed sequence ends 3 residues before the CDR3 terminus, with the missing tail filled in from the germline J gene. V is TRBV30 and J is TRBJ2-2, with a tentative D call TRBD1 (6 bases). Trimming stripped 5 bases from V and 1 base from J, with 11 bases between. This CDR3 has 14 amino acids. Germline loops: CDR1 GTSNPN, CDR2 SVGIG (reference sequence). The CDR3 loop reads CAWRGQMNTGELFF. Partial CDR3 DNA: TGTGCCTGGCGCGGACAGATGAACACCGGGGAG.

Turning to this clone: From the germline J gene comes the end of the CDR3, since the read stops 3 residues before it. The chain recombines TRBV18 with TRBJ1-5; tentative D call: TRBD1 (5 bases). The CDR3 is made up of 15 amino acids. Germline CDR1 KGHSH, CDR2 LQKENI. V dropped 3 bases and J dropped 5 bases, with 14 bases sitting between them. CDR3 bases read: TGTGCCAGCTCACCTTATGGGGGGTTAGATCAGCCC. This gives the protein CASSPYGGLDQP. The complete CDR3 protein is CASSPYGGLDQPQHF.

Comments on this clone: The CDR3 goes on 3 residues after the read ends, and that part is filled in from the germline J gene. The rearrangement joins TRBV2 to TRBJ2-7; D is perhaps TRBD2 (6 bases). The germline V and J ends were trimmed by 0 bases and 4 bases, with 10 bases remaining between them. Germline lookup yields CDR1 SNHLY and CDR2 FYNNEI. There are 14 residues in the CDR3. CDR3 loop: CASSEALGGYEQYF. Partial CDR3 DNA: TGTGCCAGCAGTGAAGCGCTTGGGGGGTACGAG.